A single sample gave rise to the 20 T cell receptor beta chains below, sequenced in a study of CD8 T cells in ankylosing spondylitis. TCRdb reanalysed the 5' RACE reads using MiXCR and keeps one entry per CDR3 protein. The profile covers about 110,000 distinct CDR3 sequences, with around 24% appearing a single time and 12% taken by the ten largest. Input material: synovial fluid, either unsorted or a sorted T cell fraction (not recorded which). Every receptor here comes from a male donor with ankylosing spondylitis.

The chain has TRBV12-3 or TRBV12-4 and TRBJ2-3; 7 positions match TRBD2. The CDR3 is 17 residues long. Germline trimming cut 2 bases from V and 2 bases from J; bases unmatched to any gene: 10. The CDR3 DNA follows: TGTGCCAGCAGTTTAAAAAGGGCTAGCGGTTTCACAGATACGCAGTATTTT. This encodes CASSLKRASGFTDTQYF.

The V call is TRBV20-1, the J call TRBJ2-1; 13 positions match TRBD2. The CDR3 covers 14 residues. V trimming: 0 bases; J trimming: 9 bases; junction bases outside the gene matches: 2. Germline lookup yields CDR1 DFQATT and CDR2 SNEGSKA (reference sequence). The CDR3 nucleotides read TGCAGTGCTAGAGAACTAGCGGGAGGGCGTGAGCAGTTCTTC. Its translation is CSARELAGGREQFF.

This rearrangement joins TRBV5-1 to TRBJ2-2; D is perhaps TRBD2 (6 bases). The CDR3 has 17 residues. The V gene's germline CDR1 is SGHRS and CDR2 YFSETQ. V lost 3 bases, J lost 0 bases, and 15 bases lay in between. The CDR3 bases are TGCGCCAGCAGCTGGAGGGGAAGCGATACGAACACCGGGGAGCTGTTTTTT. The encoded protein is CASSWRGSDTNTGELFF. The full variable domain, completed using reference TRBV5-1 and TRBJ2-2, is KAGVTQTPRYLIKTRGQQVTLSCSPISGHRSVSWYQQTPGQGLQFLFEYFSETQRNKGNFPGRFSGRQFSNSRSEMNVSTLELGDSALYLCASSWRGSDTNTGELFFGEGSRLTVL.

The chain has TRBV5-6 and TRBJ2-3, with 9 bases fitting TRBD1. J lost 1 base, V lost 4 bases, and 10 bases had no gene match. The CDR3 consists of 17 residues. CDR1 is SGHDT, CDR2 YYEEEE, per germline. The CDR3 reads CASSPGLRTGGTDTQYF. CDR3 coding DNA: TGTGCCAGCAGCCCTGGCCTTCGGACAGGGGGCACAGATACGCAGTATTTT.

This clonotype was seen ten or more times. CDR3 in amino acids: CASSYLTGRTYEQYF. Written as DNA, the CDR3 is TGTGCCAGCAGCTATCTAACGGGACGGACCTACGAGCAGTACTTC. The chain is built from TRBV5-5 and TRBJ2-7, with D perhaps given as TRBD1 or TRBD2 (5 bases each). Germline V gene sequence: CDR1 SGHKS, CDR2 YYEKEE (reference sequence). V lost 3 bases, J lost 2 bases, and 15 bases lay in between. The CDR3 consists of 15 residues.

The V gene is TRBV5-1, the J gene TRBJ2-1, with TRBD2 as a possible D gene (6 bases). V was trimmed by 4 bases and J by 9 bases, leaving 14 bases between them. This CDR3 spans 13 amino acids. Germline lookup yields CDR1 SGHRS and CDR2 YFSETQ. The CDR3 DNA is TGCGCCAGCAGCGAGCCGGAGGGAGGTGAGCAGTTCTTC. Protein product: CASSEPEGGEQFF. The full variable domain, with the rest looked up from reference TRBV5-1 and TRBJ2-1, is KAGVTQTPRYLIKTRGQQVTLSCSPISGHRSVSWYQQTPGQGLQFLFEYFSETQRNKGNFPGRFSGRQFSNSRSEMNVSTLELGDSALYLCASSEPEGGEQFFGPGTRLTVL.

This clonotype was recorded at least ten times. The chain is built from TRBV7-9 and TRBJ1-2, with a weak D call TRBD1 (6 bases). The germline V and J ends were trimmed by 2 bases and 4 bases, with 14 bases remaining between them. This CDR3 spans 15 amino acids. Germline CDR1 and CDR2: SEHNR and FQNEAQ (reference sequence). Here the CDR3 reads CASSLPGDKSYGYTF. The CDR3 nucleotides read TGTGCCAGCAGCTTACCGGGGGACAAGAGCTATGGCTACACCTTC.

This chain uses TRBV11-1 with TRBJ2-2; 7 nucleotides agree with TRBD2. The V gene's germline CDR1 is SGHAT and CDR2 FQDESV (reference sequence). J was trimmed by 3 bases and V by 4 bases; bases with no gene match: 11. CDR3 length: 17 amino acids. The CDR3 region is CASSSPRLAWDTGELFF. In nucleotides, the CDR3 is TGTGCCAGCAGCTCCCCTCGACTAGCTTGGGACACCGGGGAGCTGTTTTTT.

The sample holds many counts of this clonotype. V usage is TRBV12-3 or TRBV12-4 and J usage is TRBJ2-7; TRBD1 agrees at 8 bases. V shed 2 bases, J shed 5 bases, and the junction held 2 bases outside the gene matches. The CDR3 spans 13 residues. CDR3 sequence: CASSLLTGDEQYF. The CDR3 DNA reads as TGTGCCAGCAGTTTATTGACAGGGGACGAGCAGTACTTC.

V gene TRBV20-1 combines with J gene TRBJ2-5; 8 bases fit TRBD2. J gave up 5 bases and V 6 bases, and 8 bases lay outside the gene matches. The CDR3 is 13 residues long. The germline CDR1 and CDR2 sequences are DFQATT and SNEGSKA (reference sequence). CDR3 nucleotide sequence: TGCAGTGCCAAGCGGGGACTAGTGGAGACCCAGTACTTC. Protein: CSAKRGLVETQYF.

The rearrangement joins TRBV20-1 to TRBJ2-1, with a weak D call TRBD1 (6 bases). The CDR3 is made up of 16 amino acids. From germline, CDR1 is DFQATT and CDR2 SNEGSKA (reference sequence). V was clipped by 3 bases and J by 0 bases, with 15 bases between them. The CDR3 protein is CSASNPRDTSYNEQFF. CDR3 DNA: TGCAGTGCTAGCAATCCCCGGGACACCTCCTACAATGAGCAGTTCTTC.

This clonotype was counted between two and nine times. J is TRBJ1-2 and V is TRBV7-2; maybe TRBD1 (5 bases). Germline assignment: CDR1 SGHTA and CDR2 FQGNSA. The V and J ends lost 5 bases and 14 bases respectively, with 18 bases between them. CDR3 length: 12 amino acids. This CDR3 is CASSEWGGVGTF. The CDR3 coding sequence is TGTGCCAGCAGCGAATGGGGGGGAGTGGGAACCTTC.

In this sample, this clonotype turned up a few times. The chain uses TRBV20-1 and TRBJ2-3; TRBD2 is a possible D gene (5 bases). Germline CDR1 is DFQATT and CDR2 is SNEGSKA (reference sequence). Between the trimmed V and J ends, which lost 0 bases and 0 bases, there was a span of 13 bases. The CDR3 extends over 16 amino acids. The CDR3 loop is CSARDHRGGSTDTQYF. Here the CDR3 DNA reads TGCAGTGCTAGAGATCACCGTGGCGGGAGCACAGATACGCAGTATTTT.

This clonotype was observed a few times. V and J are TRBV24-1 and TRBJ2-1, with D unclear. Trimming left V 0 bases short and J 6 bases short, with 11 bases between. The CDR3 consists of 15 residues. In germline, CDR1 is KGHDR, CDR2 SFDVKD. CDR3 residues: CATSDLDGYVNEQFF. The DNA for the CDR3 is TGTGCCACCAGTGATTTGGATGGCTATGTCAATGAGCAGTTCTTC.

The chain recombines TRBV5-6 with TRBJ2-2, with D perhaps assigned TRBD1 or TRBD2 (5 bases each). Trimming left V 4 bases short and J 9 bases short, with 16 bases between. Germline loops: CDR1 SGHDT, CDR2 YYEEEE. The CDR3 extends over 14 amino acids. The CDR3, as DNA: TGTGCCAGCAGCCCTGACGGGGCCGGTCGGGAGCTGTTTTTT. Protein product: CASSPDGAGRELFF.

This clonotype was detected ten times or more. The chain couples TRBV12-3 or TRBV12-4 to TRBJ2-2; a weak D match, TRBD2 (6 bases). The V end was cut by 2 bases, the J end by 3 bases, with 10 bases between. This CDR3 contains 15 residues. CDR3 protein: CASSLRGGYTGELFF. CDR3 DNA sequence: TGTGCCAGCAGTTTAAGGGGAGGATACACCGGGGAGCTGTTTTTT.

As for this clonotype: A much larger clone is a single base away; this may be a read error. The chain has TRBV5-5 and TRBJ2-7; 8 nucleotides agree with TRBD2. CDR3 size: 13 residues. CDR1 is SGHKS, CDR2 YYEKEE, per germline (reference sequence). Losses at the gene ends were 3 bases for V and 9 bases for J; bases not matched to a gene: 8. The chain's CDR3 is CASSWGLEGGQYV. As DNA, the CDR3 is TGTGCCAGCAGCTGGGGACTAGAGGGCGGGCAGTACGTC.

The chain uses TRBV11-2 and TRBJ2-7, with D possibly being TRBD2 (5 bases). This CDR3 is 13 amino acids long. V lost 5 bases and J 3 bases, leaving 11 bases between the germline ends. CDR1 and CDR2 (germline): SGHAT, FQNNGV. CDR3 coding DNA: TGTGCCAGCAGCACTCGGACTGACTACGAGCAGTACTTC. Translating gives CASSTRTDYEQYF.

This clonotype was detected a few times. The V and J genes are TRBV6-2 or TRBV6-3 and TRBJ2-7, with D uncertain. The CDR3 runs to 14 residues. The V end was cut by 0 bases, the J end by 3 bases, with 9 bases between. Germline CDR1 is MNHEY and CDR2 is SVGEGT. In DNA, the CDR3 is TGTGCCAGCAGTTACTCGAACGTCATCTACGAGCAGTACTTC. Protein sequence: CASSYSNVIYEQYF.

This clonotype was picked up a small number of times. The chain employs TRBV5-1 and TRBJ2-1; TRBD1 is a possible D gene (6 bases). This CDR3 has 18 amino acids. The germline V gene has CDR1 SGHRS and CDR2 YFSETQ. Trimming left V 5 bases short and J 0 bases short, with 21 bases between. The DNA of the CDR3 is TGCGCCAGCAGTCTGGGGGCCTTGGTGGTAAGCTCCTACAATGAGCAGTTCTTC. Protein product: CASSLGALVVSSYNEQFF.